This entry features one T cell receptor beta chain sequence. Which antigen it targets is not known. At one boundary the junction diverges from the germline segment, which might be a read error. This entry is derived from a study of tumor-infiltrating lymphocytes in primary liver carcinoma (dated by TCRdb to about 2017). As for the study more broadly: Of the five patients, three men and two women aged 30 to 69 years, four had hepatocellular carcinoma and one had combined HCC and intrahepatic cholangiocarcinoma. The tumors of the five patients were staged as T1-T3 N0M0, with maximum diameters ranging from about 4 to 11 cm. Roughly 3.5 to 7.5 million productive TCRbeta reads were obtained per sample, and no significant difference in read depth was found between tissue types. Across five regions of each liver tumor, along with adjacent normal tissue and blood, the study brought together TCRbeta repertoire sequencing, expression microarrays and whole-exome sequencing. A total of around 35 specimens from 5 patients, comprising 25 or so tumor regions, 5 adjacent noncancerous liver tissues and 5 peripheral blood samples, were covered by TCRbeta repertoire sequencing. To link TCRbeta repertoire diversity with the local molecular phenotype, the 25 or so tumor region samples were profiled using Agilent mRNA microarrays. High reproducibility was observed for the technical replicate repertoires, with mean shared-clone rates approximately 0.9 and correlation coefficients above 0.95. Study-wide conclusions, independent of this receptor: Bulk unsorted samples precluded comparing CD4+ and CD8+ T cell repertoires. Just about 8-25% of top clones turned up in all five regions of a tumor, which suggests spatial heterogeneity among tumor-infiltrating T cells. The study included only a handful of patients, and the authors note findings should be validated in a larger study. The top 250 clones made up a significantly larger repertoire fraction in tumors than in blood (p = 0.039). Repertoire overlap was higher between tumor regions (mean roughly 35%) than tumor-adjacent (around 17%) or tumor-blood (approximately 15%) pairs, consistent with antigen-driven expansion. Because sequencing covered only the TCR beta chain and unpaired alpha chains were not captured, true repertoire diversity is likely underestimated.

The germline V gene encodes CDR1 LGHNA and CDR2 YNFKEQ. Reading from cysteine to phenylalanine, the CDR3 counts 15 amino acids. Only the CDR3 DNA is retained, 45 bases long and in frame from the first base. Starting from around 500 ng total RNA, TCRbeta-specific cDNA was produced by reverse transcription with a constant-region primer and ProtoScript II reverse transcriptase. The TCRbeta libraries were prepared through three rounds of nested multiplex PCR following a slightly modified ARM-PCR procedure. Each of the first two PCR rounds ran for approximately 10 cycles and used multiplex TRBV1-TRBV30 forward primers together with a Cbeta reverse primer. Sample barcodes and Illumina adapters were added in a final 25-cycle PCR with Deep VentR polymerase. Before sequencing, amplicons between 200 and 500 bp were purified from gel using a QIAquick gel extraction kit. The TCRbeta amplicons were sequenced with 250-bp paired-end reads on an Illumina HiSeq 2500. Concerning the study's data processing: Reads were quality-trimmed with Trimmomatic v0.33, and paired reads were merged with FLASH v1.2.11 to recover full CDR3 sequences. V, D and J germline segments were assigned to the rearranged TCRbeta sequences by MiGEC v1.2.1b. VDJtools v1.0.0 computed clonotype statistics and Shannon-Wiener diversity indices. To cut down on sampling bias, every analysis after diversity analysis relied on just the 250 most abundant clonotypes from each sample. TCRdb passed the public sequencing reads through fastp at Q25 and MiXCR, retaining productive beta sequences. CDR3 protein duplicates are merged, each entry listing the most common genes and DNA. In this record, the V and J calls reflect TCRdb's handling and not the investigators' own analysis. The table for this sample lists about 35,000 distinct CDR3 sequences; roughly 69% of them were counted only once. The ten biggest clones cover approximately 15% of the sample.

Without any cell sorting, total RNA and DNA were extracted together from around 20-30 mg of bulk tissue using the AllPrep DNA/RNA mini kit. Between November 2015 and early 2016, five patients in China with histopathologically diagnosed primary liver carcinoma had surgical resection. Chronic HBV infection was present in the patients, and the patients were treatment-naive at sampling. Each tumor was sampled at five spatially separated regions: the superior, inferior, left-lateral and right-lateral poles and the tumor centre. Histology showed that every tumor sample contained more than 80% viable tumor cells. Fresh tumor and adjacent tissue pieces were bisected; one half was stored in RNAlater at -80°C, the other sent for histology.

This receptor chain uses TRBV4-2 and TRBJ2-5; possibly the D gene is TRBD2, per 5 matching bases. The sequence was collected from a man aged 40-50 years with primary liver carcinoma and hepatitis B virus infection. Sequencing was done on a sample of liver tumor tissue from sampling region 4. The cell subset or site label of this sample denotes: tumor region T4, right-lateral pole. The CDR3 amino acid sequence is: CARSQELVGSKTQYF. The nucleotide sequence is given as TGTGCCAGGAGCCAAGAACTAGTGGGATCGAAGACCCAGTACTTC.